The 25 T cell receptor beta chains below come from one sample, sequenced in a study of OX40 agonist ivuxolimab in advanced cancers. Profiling relied on immunoSEQ multiplex PCR, and the TCRdb table lists in-frame clones only, not all of them. The repertoire includes more than 50,000 clones, 80% to 85% of them detected once, and 27% sits in the top ten. The sample consisted of CD4+ or CD8+ T cells sorted from blood, taken in a trial of the OX40 agonist ivuxolimab. The receptors originated from an adult with an advanced solid tumor such as melanoma, head and neck, liver or kidney cancer.

V and J are TRBV6-1 and TRBJ2-3; D not certain. Germline CDR1 and CDR2: MNHNS and SASEGT. Between the trimmed V and J ends, which lost 2 bases and 3 bases, there was a span of 12 bases. This CDR3 contains 15 residues. CDR3 sequence: CASSEKSVSTDTQYF. The CDR3 nucleotides read TGTGCCAGCAGTGAAAAGTCGGTATCGACAGATACGCAGTATTTT.

V gene TRBV2 combines with J gene TRBJ2-7; 9 positions match TRBD1. The germline CDR1 and CDR2 sequences are SNHLY and FYNNEI. The CDR3 consists of 13 residues. The trim removed 11 bases at V and 4 bases at J, leaving 9 bases unmatched. Here the CDR3 reads CAGRQGGSYEQYF. For the CDR3, the DNA is TGTGCCGGACGACAGGGGGGTTCTTACGAGCAGTACTTC.

This clone was seen a few times. The genes are TRBV5-1 and TRBJ2-2; the D is unclear. The V end was cut by 0 bases, the J end by 3 bases, with 6 bases between. The CDR3 runs to 14 residues. Germline CDR1 is SGHRS and CDR2 is YFSETQ. Here the CDR3 reads CASSLAGYTGELFF. CDR3 coding DNA: TGCGCCAGCAGCTTGGCCGGTTACACCGGGGAGCTGTTTTTT.

V is TRBV4-3 and J is TRBJ1-4; 8 bases are shared with TRBD1. The CDR3 runs 16 residues. Germline assignment: CDR1 LGHNA and CDR2 YSLEER. J gave up 5 bases and V 4 bases, and 9 bases lay outside the gene matches. CDR3 nucleotide sequence: TGCGCCAGCAGCCCGTACGGGACAGGTCTAAATGAAAAACTGTTTTTT. Its translation: CASSPYGTGLNEKLFF.

This chain links TRBV7-2 with TRBJ2-5, with D tentatively TRBD2 (6 bases). This CDR3 has 15 amino acids. V dropped 1 base and J dropped 5 bases, with 14 bases sitting between them. Germline V gives CDR1 SGHTA, CDR2 FQGNSA. CDR3 in DNA: TGTGCCAGCAGCTTAGGCCCCGGGGGTTTCGAGACCCAGTACTTC. Residues: CASSLGPGGFETQYF.

V gene TRBV28 combines with J gene TRBJ2-7, with 8 bases lining up with TRBD2. Germline-derived CDR1 and CDR2 are MDHEN and SYDVKM. The J segment lost 2 bases and the V segment lost 7 bases, leaving 7 bases of the junction unmatched. The CDR3 length is 14 residues. The CDR3 loop is CASTSVAGTYEQYF. CDR3 DNA sequence: TGTGCCAGCACCTCCGTAGCGGGAACCTACGAGCAGTACTTC.

A single count supports this clone. The chain is built from TRBV4-3 and TRBJ2-3, with D tentatively TRBD2 (5 bases). Trimming left V 0 bases short and J 3 bases short, with 10 bases between. CDR1 and CDR2 from the germline V gene are LGHNA and YSLEER. The CDR3 spans 15 residues. CDR3 region: CASSQERGPTDTQYF. CDR3 in DNA: TGCGCCAGCAGCCAAGAGAGAGGGCCTACAGATACGCAGTATTTT.

This chain uses TRBV7-8 with TRBJ1-4; the match to TRBD1 covers 7 bases. Germline values: CDR1 SGHVS, CDR2 FQNEAQ. The CDR3 spans 13 residues. V lost 3 bases and J lost 7; bases outside the gene matches: 2. The CDR3 loop reads CASSLGTVEKLFF. The CDR3 DNA follows: TGTGCCAGCAGCTTGGGGACAGTTGAAAAACTGTTTTTT.

The chain is built from TRBV6-5 and TRBJ2-6; D not certain. The CDR3 is made up of 14 amino acids. V was clipped by 4 bases and J by 2 bases, with 6 bases between them. From germline, CDR1 is MNHEY and CDR2 SVGAGI. DNA of the CDR3: TGTGCCAGCAGTTTACTCCCTGGGGCCAACGTCCTGACTTTC. Amino acids: CASSLLPGANVLTF.

The CDR3 coding sequence is TGTGCCAGCAGTTCCCCCCGGCGGGGGGCCCAAGAGACCCAGTACTTC. Residues: CASSSPRRGAQETQYF. The chain links TRBV27 to TRBJ2-5; 8 positions match TRBD2. The germline V gene has CDR1 MNHEY and CDR2 SMNVEV (reference sequence). Losses at the gene ends were 4 bases for V and 1 base for J; bases not matched to a gene: 8. The CDR3 sequence is 16 residues long.

The chain has TRBV7-8 and TRBJ1-1; D call uncertain. From germline, CDR1 is SGHVS and CDR2 FQNEAQ. This CDR3 has 14 residues. The V end was cut by 0 bases, the J end by 7 bases, with 12 bases between. The CDR3 region is CASSLAGLGSEAFF. CDR3 nucleotide sequence: TGTGCCAGCAGCTTAGCGGGTCTGGGGAGTGAAGCTTTCTTT.

The chain employs TRBV30 and TRBJ1-2; possibly TRBD1 for D (5 bases). The CDR3 extends over 13 amino acids. Germline loops: CDR1 GTSNPN, CDR2 SVGIG (reference sequence). Trimming removed 0 bases at V and 6 bases at J, with 11 bases between. CDR3 sequence reads: CAWSVRAPHGYTF. The DNA of the CDR3 is TGTGCCTGGAGTGTCAGGGCCCCTCATGGCTACACCTTC.

In nucleotides, the CDR3 is TGTGCCAGCAGCTTAGAAGGGACAGCTTATGGCTACACCTTC. It translates to CASSLEGTAYGYTF. The chain recombines TRBV7-6 with TRBJ1-2; TRBD1 aligns across 7 bases. Unmatched junction bases numbered 4, after V lost 1 base and J lost 5 bases. CDR3 length: 14 amino acids. Germline V gene sequence: CDR1 SGHVS, CDR2 FNYEAQ. Looking up the rest from reference TRBV7-6 and TRBJ1-2 gives the full variable domain: GAGVSQSPRYKVTKRGQDVALRCDPISGHVSLYWYRQALGQGPEFLTYFNYEAQQDKSGLPNDRFSAERPEGSISTLTIQRTEQRDSAMYRCASSLEGTAYGYTFGSGTRLTVV.

CDR3 nucleotide sequence: TGTGCCAGCACCATATTGGGCAGGGACGACTACGAGCAGTACTTC. Translated: CASTILGRDDYEQYF. The genes are TRBV5-6 and TRBJ2-7; TRBD1 or TRBD2 may be the D gene (5 bases each). This CDR3 region has 15 residues. Trimming stripped 6 bases from V and 3 bases from J, with 19 bases between. Germline V CDR1 and CDR2: SGHDT, YYEEEE.

The chain uses TRBV7-2 and TRBJ2-1; 10 nucleotides line up with TRBD2. V trimming: 5 bases; J trimming: 10 bases; junction bases outside the gene matches: 8. Germline CDR1 reads SGHTA; CDR2 reads FQGNSA. This CDR3 comprises 14 residues. CDR3 coding DNA: TGTGCCAGCAGCCTCACTAGCGGGGCAGGAGAGCAGTTCTTC. Residues: CASSLTSGAGEQFF.

Only one count was recorded for this clone. The gene calls are TRBV5-1 and TRBJ2-7; a weak D match, TRBD1 (5 bases). Germline CDR1 SGHRS, CDR2 YFSETQ. This CDR3 region has 15 residues. V was clipped by 1 base and J by 1 base, with 12 bases between them. CDR3 sequence: CASSLSRGSSYEQYF. The CDR3 nucleotides read TGCGCCAGCAGCTTGAGTAGGGGAAGTTCCTACGAGCAGTACTTC.

The rearrangement joins TRBV5-3 to TRBJ1-5; D gene ambiguous. TRBV5-3 is placed among ORFs of uncertain function. The ends were cut back, 3 bases at V and 4 bases at J, with 8 bases in the middle. The CDR3 totals 13 residues. CDR3 in amino acids: CARSSASNQPQHF. The CDR3 nucleotides read TGTGCCAGAAGCTCGGCGAGTAATCAGCCCCAGCATTTT.

The genes are TRBV4-1 and TRBJ2-6; 11 nucleotides match TRBD1. Germline CDR1 MGHRA, CDR2 YSYEKL. The CDR3 covers 22 residues. The V and J ends lost 5 bases and 3 bases, in that order; junction bases with no gene match: 21. The DNA of the CDR3 is TGCGCCAGCAGCTTTCACGTCCTTAGGGGGACAGGGGGACTATATGGGGCCAACGTCCTGACTTTC. Translation: CASSFHVLRGTGGLYGANVLTF.

This chain links TRBV5-4 with TRBJ2-5, with TRBD2 matching over 12 bases. The CDR3 loop spans 18 amino acids. Trimming removed 4 bases from V and 3 bases from J; junction bases left unmatched: 13. Germline V gene sequence: CDR1 SGHNT, CDR2 YYREEE (reference sequence). The CDR3 loop is CASSPGALAGGQKETQYF. CDR3 sequence (DNA): TGTGCCAGCAGCCCCGGTGCGCTAGCGGGAGGGCAGAAAGAGACCCAGTACTTC.

This clone was seen just once. The chain combines TRBV5-1 with TRBJ2-1; unclear D gene. CDR3 length equals 12 residues. V lost 5 bases and J 4 bases, leaving 7 bases between the germline ends. Germline values: CDR1 SGHRS, CDR2 YFSETQ. This CDR3 is CASRQNYNEQFF. The DNA of the CDR3 is TGCGCCAGCAGGCAGAATTACAATGAGCAGTTCTTC.

The CDR3 DNA reads as TGTGCCAGCAGCCAGTCAGGGCCCCGCCCCTCTGGGGCCAACGTCCTGACTTTC. Translating gives CASSQSGPRPSGANVLTF. The rearrangement joins TRBV9 to TRBJ2-6; D possibly corresponds to TRBD1 (5 bases). Germline V gives CDR1 SGDLS, CDR2 YYNGEE. Trimming removed 4 bases at V and 0 bases at J, with 17 bases between. The CDR3 has 18 residues.

The rearrangement links TRBV30 to TRBJ2-5; D not resolved. This CDR3 comprises 14 residues. The V end lost 5 bases, the J end lost 0 bases, and 13 bases lay between the germline ends. Looked up from germline, CDR1 is GTSNPN and CDR2 is SVGIG (reference sequence). The CDR3: CAWSFPSYQETQYF. The CDR3 DNA sequence: TGTGCCTGGTCTTTTCCTTCGTACCAAGAGACCCAGTACTTC.

Regarding this clone: Other DNA sequences within the sample encode an identical CDR3. J is TRBJ1-1 and V is TRBV18, with a possible D match to TRBD1 (5 bases). The germline V gene encodes CDR1 KGHSH and CDR2 LQKENI. V gave up 3 bases and J gave up 5 bases, with 7 bases separating them. CDR3 length equals 12 residues. The DNA for the CDR3 is TGTGCCAGCTCACCGGGGCAAACTGAAGCTTTCTTT. This gives the protein CASSPGQTEAFF.

The DNA for the CDR3 is TGTGCCAGCAGCCCGATCTACAATGAGCAGTTCTTC. This codes for CASSPIYNEQFF. This rearrangement joins TRBV7-9 to TRBJ2-1; D ambiguous. Deletions cut 5 bases from V and 3 bases from J, with 5 bases between. CDR3 size: 12 residues. The germline CDR1 and CDR2 sequences are SEHNR and FQNEAQ (reference sequence).

The chain carries TRBV7-8 and TRBJ2-2, with D perhaps matching TRBD1 or TRBD2 (5 bases each). The germline CDR1 and CDR2 sequences are SGHVS and FQNEAQ. V gave up 7 bases and J gave up 4 bases, with 13 bases separating them. This CDR3 contains 14 residues. CDR3 sequence: CASTLGVGTGELFF. DNA for the CDR3: TGTGCCAGCACTTTGGGGGTTGGCACCGGGGAGCTGTTTTTT.